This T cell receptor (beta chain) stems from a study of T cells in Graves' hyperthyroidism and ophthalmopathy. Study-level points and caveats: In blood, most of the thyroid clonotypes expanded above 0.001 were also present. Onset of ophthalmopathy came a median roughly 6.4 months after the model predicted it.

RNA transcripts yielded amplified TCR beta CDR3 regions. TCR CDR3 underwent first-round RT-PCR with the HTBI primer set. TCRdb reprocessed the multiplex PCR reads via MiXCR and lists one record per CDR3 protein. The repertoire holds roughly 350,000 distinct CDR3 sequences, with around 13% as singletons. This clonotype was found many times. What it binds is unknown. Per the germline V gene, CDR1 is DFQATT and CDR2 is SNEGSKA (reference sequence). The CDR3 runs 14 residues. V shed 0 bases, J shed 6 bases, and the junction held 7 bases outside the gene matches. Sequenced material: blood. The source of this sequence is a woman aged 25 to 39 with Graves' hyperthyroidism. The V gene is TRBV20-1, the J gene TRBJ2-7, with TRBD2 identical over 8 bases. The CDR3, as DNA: TGCAGTGCTAGAGATGGAGCGGGAGTTGTCGAGCAGTACTTC. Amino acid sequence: CSARDGAGVVEQYF.